This T cell receptor (beta chain) was captured in a study of metastatic and nonmetastatic thyroid tumors. Via MiXCR, TCRdb re-called the PCR reads. The data hold fewer than 100,000 clones, with 14% to 15% observed a single time. Before thyroid surgery, none of the patients had received any treatment. The CDR3 consists of 14 residues. Between the trimmed V and J ends, which lost 0 bases and 2 bases, there was a span of 7 bases. Germline V gene sequence: CDR1 SGHTA, CDR2 FQGTGA. This clone was counted ten times or more. This clonotype was obtained from a female donor with papillary thyroid cancer or a benign thyroid nodule (not recorded which). Some clones in this sample may be carry-over from other donors' samples. Sequencing was carried out using blood. V is TRBV7-3 and J is TRBJ1-1; the D is unclear. This CDR3 is CASSLTADNTEAFF. The DNA of the CDR3 is TGTGCCAGCAGCTTAACGGCAGACAACACTGAAGCTTTCTTT. The complete variable domain, with remaining parts taken from reference TRBV7-3 and TRBJ1-1, reads GAGVSQTPSNKVTEKGKYVELRCDPISGHTALYWYRQSLGQGPEFLIYFQGTGAADDSGLPNDRFFAVRPEGSVSTLKIQRTERGDSAVYLCASSLTADNTEAFFGQGTRLTVV.